The clone carrying this T cell receptor (beta chain) was seen once. Treatment in this sample: around 19 received Ad26.COV2.S at low or high dose, single or two shots; several received placebo; per-sample allocation not given. At day 63 after the first vaccine or placebo injection, samples were drawn. In Boston, the donor was an adult between 18-55 years of age. Germline assignment: CDR1 MNHEY and CDR2 SVGAGI. The CDR3 has 15 residues. The ends lost 0 bases at V and 3 bases at J; junction bases unmatched: 3. This record comes from a study of Ad26.COV2.S vaccination and SARS-CoV-2 variants. Profiled with immunoSEQ multiplex PCR; TCRdb holds only in-frame clones, not every one. This table holds over 400,000 clones, around 93% found once.

The chain carries TRBV6-5 and TRBJ1-1; TRBD1 aligns across 8 bases. This specimen consisted of peripheral blood, obtained in a trial of Ad26.COV2.S vaccine versus placebo. The TCR was taken from a person aged 18-65 years who received the Ad26.COV2.S COVID-19 vaccine or a placebo. This CDR3 is CASSYSGTGDTEAFF. The CDR3 DNA reads as TGTGCCAGCAGTTACTCAGGGACAGGAGACACTGAAGCTTTCTTT.